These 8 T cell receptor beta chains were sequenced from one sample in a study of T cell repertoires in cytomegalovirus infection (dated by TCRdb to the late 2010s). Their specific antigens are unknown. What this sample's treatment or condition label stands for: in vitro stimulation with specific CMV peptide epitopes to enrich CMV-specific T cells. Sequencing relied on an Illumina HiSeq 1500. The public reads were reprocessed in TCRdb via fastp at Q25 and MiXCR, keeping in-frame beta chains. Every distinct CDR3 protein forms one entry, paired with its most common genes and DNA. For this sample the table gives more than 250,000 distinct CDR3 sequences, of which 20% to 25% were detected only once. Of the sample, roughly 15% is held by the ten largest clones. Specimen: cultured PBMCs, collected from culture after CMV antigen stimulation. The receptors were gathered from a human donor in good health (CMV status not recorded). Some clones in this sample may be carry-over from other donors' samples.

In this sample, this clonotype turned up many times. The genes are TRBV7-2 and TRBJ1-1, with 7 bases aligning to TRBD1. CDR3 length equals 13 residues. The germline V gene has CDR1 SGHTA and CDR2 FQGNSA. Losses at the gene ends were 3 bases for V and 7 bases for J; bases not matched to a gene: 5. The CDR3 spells CASSLFRDSEAFF. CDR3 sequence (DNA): TGTGCCAGCAGCTTGTTCCGGGACAGTGAAGCTTTCTTT. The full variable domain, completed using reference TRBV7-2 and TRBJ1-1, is GAGVSQSPSNKVTEKGKDVELRCDPISGHTALYWYRQSLGQGLEFLIYFQGNSAPDKSGLPSDRFSAERTGGSVSTLTIQRTQQEDSAVYLCASSLFRDSEAFFGQGTRLTVV.

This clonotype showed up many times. CDR3 loop: CASKTDRAPRSYNEQFF. The CDR3 bases are TGTGCCAGCAAAACGGACAGGGCACCGCGCAGCTACAATGAGCAGTTCTTC. The V gene is TRBV12-3 or TRBV12-4, the J gene TRBJ2-1, with 8 bases aligning to TRBD1. V shed 7 bases and J 3 bases; nucleotides not matched to a gene: 14. The CDR3 is 17 residues long.

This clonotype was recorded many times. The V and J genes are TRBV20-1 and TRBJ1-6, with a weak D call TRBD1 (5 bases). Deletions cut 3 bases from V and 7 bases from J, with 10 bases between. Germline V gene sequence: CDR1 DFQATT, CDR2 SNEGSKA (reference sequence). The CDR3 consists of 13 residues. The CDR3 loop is CSARKGTNSPLHF. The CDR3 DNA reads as TGCAGTGCTAGGAAAGGGACCAATTCACCCCTCCACTTT.

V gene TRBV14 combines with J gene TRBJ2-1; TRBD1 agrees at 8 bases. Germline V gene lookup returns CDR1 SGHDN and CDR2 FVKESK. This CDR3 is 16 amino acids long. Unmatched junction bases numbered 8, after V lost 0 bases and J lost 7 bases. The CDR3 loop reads CASSQDPGGIPNEQFF. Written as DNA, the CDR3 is TGTGCCAGCAGCCAAGATCCAGGGGGCATCCCAAATGAGCAGTTCTTC.

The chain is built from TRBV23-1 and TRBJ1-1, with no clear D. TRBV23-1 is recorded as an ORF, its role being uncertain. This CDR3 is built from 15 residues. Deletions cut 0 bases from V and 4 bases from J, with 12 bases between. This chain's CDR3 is CASSQSTLLGTEAFF. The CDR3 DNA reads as TGCGCCAGCAGTCAATCGACTTTGCTGGGCACTGAAGCTTTCTTT.

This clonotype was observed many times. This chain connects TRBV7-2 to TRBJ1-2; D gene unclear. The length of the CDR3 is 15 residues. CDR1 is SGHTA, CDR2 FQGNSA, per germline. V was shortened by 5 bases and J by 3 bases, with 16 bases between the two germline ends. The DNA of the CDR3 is TGTGCCAGCAGCCCTAATCCAGACCGGGACTATGGCTACACCTTC. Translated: CASSPNPDRDYGYTF. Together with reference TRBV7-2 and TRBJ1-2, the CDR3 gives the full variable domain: GAGVSQSPSNKVTEKGKDVELRCDPISGHTALYWYRQSLGQGLEFLIYFQGNSAPDKSGLPSDRFSAERTGGSVSTLTIQRTQQEDSAVYLCASSPNPDRDYGYTFGSGTRLTVV.

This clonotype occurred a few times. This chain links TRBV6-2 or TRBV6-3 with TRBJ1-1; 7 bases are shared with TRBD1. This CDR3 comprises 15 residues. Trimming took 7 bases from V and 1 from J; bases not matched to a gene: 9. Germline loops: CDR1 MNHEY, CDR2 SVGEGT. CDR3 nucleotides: TGTGCCAGCACCAACCCTACAGGGGAGAACACTGAAGCTTTCTTT. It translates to CASTNPTGENTEAFF.

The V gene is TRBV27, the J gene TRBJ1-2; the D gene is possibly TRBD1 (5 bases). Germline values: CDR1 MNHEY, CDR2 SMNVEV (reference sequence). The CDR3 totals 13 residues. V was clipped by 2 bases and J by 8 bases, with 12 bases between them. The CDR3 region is CASSLSRVGGYTF. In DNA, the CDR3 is TGTGCCAGCAGTTTAAGCAGGGTAGGCGGCTACACCTTC.